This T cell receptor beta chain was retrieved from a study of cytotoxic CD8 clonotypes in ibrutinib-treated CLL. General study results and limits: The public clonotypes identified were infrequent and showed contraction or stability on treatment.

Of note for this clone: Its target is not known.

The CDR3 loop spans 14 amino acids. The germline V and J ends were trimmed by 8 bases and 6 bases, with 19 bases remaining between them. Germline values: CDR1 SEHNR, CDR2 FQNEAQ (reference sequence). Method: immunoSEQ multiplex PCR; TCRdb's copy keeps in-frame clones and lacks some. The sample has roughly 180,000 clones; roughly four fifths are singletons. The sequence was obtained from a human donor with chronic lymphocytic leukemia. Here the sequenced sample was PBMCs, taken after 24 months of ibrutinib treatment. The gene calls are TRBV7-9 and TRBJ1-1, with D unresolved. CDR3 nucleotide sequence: TGTGCCAGCGCTAGGTCGGGGTACTCGGCTGAAGCTTTCTTT. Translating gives CASARSGYSAEAFF.